This T cell receptor (beta chain) was observed in a study of cytomegalovirus exposure and HLA in healthy donors. Points from the study as a whole: For TCR beta chains, V- and J-gene trimming was later linked to a missense DCLRE1C variant. Associated with HLA alleles at 0.05 false discovery rate in a later analysis were some 18,000 TCR beta sequences. The authors confirmed in vitro that a few CMV-associated chains were specific for CMV antigens.

The CDR3 extends over 14 amino acids. Per the germline V gene, CDR1 is SSHAT and CDR2 is FNYEAQ (reference sequence). Note on this clone: Its antigen is still unknown.

The PCR ran on 60 Vbeta and 13 Jbeta primers. Assay: immunoSEQ multiplex PCR; the TCRdb copy retains only in-frame clones and omits some. This sample has approximately 89,000 clones, with around 77% found just once. V is TRBV7-7 and J is TRBJ2-2; TRBD2 might be the D (6 bases). The sequence was collected from a man younger than 40 in good health and CMV-seronegative. The material sequenced was PBMCs. The CDR3 loop is CASGLSDYTGELFF. For the CDR3, the DNA is TGTGCTAGCGGTTTGAGCGACTACACCGGGGAGCTGTTTTTT.